The 23 T cell receptor beta chains given below trace back to one sample, sequenced in a study of early T cells in non-severe SARS-CoV-2 infection. TCRdb redid the calling of the 5' RACE reads with MiXCR, one entry per CDR3 protein. The sample lists about 30,000 distinct CDR3 sequences, 6% to 7% seen once, with approximately 40% in the top ten. Sequenced input: whole blood. Receptors were obtained from an adult who was a healthcare worker with PCR-confirmed SARS-CoV-2 infection or an uninfected control (not recorded which).

This clonotype was found many times. CDR3 sequence: CASSPESRGSLHF. The DNA of the CDR3 is TGTGCCAGCTCACCAGAAAGCAGGGGGTCCCTCCACTTT. V usage is TRBV18 and J usage is TRBJ1-6, with 7 bases aligning to TRBD1. V lost 2 bases and J lost 14; bases outside the gene matches: 6. This CDR3 contains 13 residues. Germline loops: CDR1 KGHSH, CDR2 LQKENI. The variable domain in full, completed from reference TRBV18 and TRBJ1-6, reads NAGVMQNPRHLVRRRGQEARLRCSPMKGHSHVYWYRQLPEEGLKFMVYLQKENIIDESGMPKERFSAEFPKEGPSILRIQQVVRGDSAAYFCASSPESRGSLHFGNGTRLTVT.

This clonotype appeared a few times. This chain uses TRBV10-3 with TRBJ1-2; 8 bases map to TRBD1. The length of the CDR3 is 14 residues. Trimming took 6 bases from V and 5 from J; bases not matched to a gene: 8. The germline gives CDR1 ENHRY, CDR2 SYGVKD. For the CDR3, the DNA is TGTGCCATCAGGGCAGACAGGGGAGATTATGGCTACACCTTC. Amino acids: CAIRADRGDYGYTF.

Many counts were recorded for this clonotype. This CDR3 reads CASTGQTNEKLFF. The DNA for the CDR3 is TGTGCCAGCACCGGACAGACGAATGAAAAACTGTTTTTT. The rearrangement joins TRBV3-1 to TRBJ1-4, with D possibly being TRBD1 (6 bases). Deletions cut 7 bases from V and 5 bases from J, with 11 bases between. Germline CDR1 and CDR2: LGHDT and YNNKEL (reference sequence). The CDR3 runs to 13 residues. Filled out from reference TRBV3-1 and TRBJ1-4, the complete variable domain reads DTAVSQTPKYLVTQMGNDKSIKCEQNLGHDTMYWYKQDSKKFLKIMFSYNNKELIINETVPNRFSPKSPDKAHLNLHINSLELGDSAVYFCASTGQTNEKLFFGSGTQLSVL.

This clonotype was picked up many times. This chain uses TRBV12-3 or TRBV12-4 with TRBJ1-2; unclear D gene. The CDR3 runs 13 residues. V lost 5 bases to trimming and J lost 3 bases, with 10 bases between them. The DNA for the CDR3 is TGTGCCAGCAGTCCCCAGCGGGACTATGGCTACACCTTC. Its translation is CASSPQRDYGYTF.

This clonotype showed up many times. The chain recombines TRBV18 with TRBJ1-2; TRBD1 matches 7 bases. After removal of 6 bases from V and 3 bases from J, the junction contained 4 bases not matched to a gene. This CDR3 has 13 amino acids. Germline V gene lookup returns CDR1 KGHSH and CDR2 LQKENI. CDR3 sequence (DNA): TGTGCCAGCTCCCCCGACAGGGACTATGGCTACACCTTC. It codes for CASSPDRDYGYTF.

This clonotype was recorded many times. This chain uses TRBV7-9 with TRBJ1-1, with D unclear. CDR1 SEHNR and CDR2 FQNEAQ come from the germline V gene (reference sequence). The V end lost 7 bases, the J end lost 6 bases, and 12 bases lay between the germline ends. The CDR3 runs 12 residues. Written as DNA, the CDR3 is TGTGCCAGCACCGCCACGCATGCTGAAGCTTTCTTT. It codes for CASTATHAEAFF.

There are many counts of this clonotype. The chain joins TRBV10-2 to TRBJ1-1; TRBD1 matches at 7 bases. The CDR3 consists of 17 residues. Trimming at V came to 3 bases and at J to 5 bases, leaving 15 bases not matched to a gene. Germline CDR1 WSHSY, CDR2 SAAADI. CDR3 sequence reads: CASSDPGAGGIETEAFF. For the CDR3, the DNA is TGCGCCAGCAGTGACCCTGGGGCAGGGGGAATAGAAACTGAAGCTTTCTTT.

The V call is TRBV28, the J call TRBJ2-2, with D tentatively TRBD1 (5 bases). The CDR3 covers 15 residues. Trimming removed 3 bases at V and 6 bases at J, with 14 bases between. CDR1 MDHEN and CDR2 SYDVKM come from the germline V gene. The CDR3 sequence is CASSFPDIGAGELFF. Here the CDR3 DNA reads TGTGCCAGCAGTTTTCCCGACATAGGGGCCGGGGAGCTGTTTTTT.

This clonotype was seen more than once but under ten times. V is TRBV2 and J is TRBJ2-3, with 9 bases matching TRBD1. This CDR3 has 13 amino acids. Germline CDR1 is SNHLY and CDR2 is FYNNEI. V shed 11 bases and J 1 base; nucleotides not matched to a gene: 4. The CDR3 loop reads CAGGQGRTDTQYF. The CDR3 nucleotides read TGTGCCGGGGGACAGGGACGCACAGATACGCAGTATTTT.

This clonotype was detected ten times or more. This chain connects TRBV7-6 to TRBJ2-1, with D possibly being TRBD2 (6 bases). The germline CDR1 and CDR2 sequences are SGHVS and FNYEAQ. V dropped 5 bases and J dropped 2 bases, with 16 bases sitting between them. The CDR3 has 16 residues. CDR3 region: CASSLGTPPTYNEQFF. CDR3 sequence (DNA): TGTGCCAGCAGCCTTGGGACTCCGCCTACCTACAATGAGCAGTTCTTC.

As regards this clonotype: This could be a read error, since a much larger clone is one nucleotide away. The genes are TRBV6-1 and TRBJ1-1; D remains ambiguous. This CDR3 spans 13 amino acids. CDR1 is MNHNS, CDR2 SASEGT, per germline. The CDR3 spells CDSNRVLNTEAFF. CDR3 DNA: TGTGACAGCAACCGGGTGTTGAACACTGAAGCTTTCTTT.

The sample holds many counts of this clonotype. V gene TRBV20-1 combines with J gene TRBJ2-1; D is unresolved. Germline values: CDR1 DFQATT, CDR2 SNEGSKA (reference sequence). There are 17 residues in the CDR3. Deletions cut 6 bases from V and 0 bases from J, with 21 bases between. CDR3 loop: CSAPARGYPSSYNEQFF. CDR3 coding DNA: TGCAGTGCCCCGGCCCGTGGTTACCCGAGCTCCTACAATGAGCAGTTCTTC.

This clonotype has at least ten counts. The chain recombines TRBV29-1 with TRBJ2-5; D uncertain. Germline assignment: CDR1 SQVTM and CDR2 ANQGSEA. V shed 5 bases and J shed 5 bases, with 9 bases lying between them. CDR3 length equals 11 residues. CDR3 nucleotides: TGCAGCGTTAAGGAAGGGGAGACCCAGTACTTC. Translation gives CSVKEGETQYF.

This clonotype has only a few counts. The chain couples TRBV6-1 to TRBJ1-5, with 7 bases identical to TRBD1. Germline values: CDR1 MNHNS, CDR2 SASEGT. There are 14 residues in the CDR3. V was clipped by 7 bases and J by 6 bases; unmatched bases: 9. The CDR3 DNA sequence: TGTGCCAGCAATCTTAACAGGGGAGGTCAGCCCCAGCATTTT. This sequence encodes CASNLNRGGQPQHF.

This clonotype was picked up many times. V gene TRBV9 combines with J gene TRBJ1-2; 10 nucleotides line up with TRBD1. J lost 5 bases, V lost 0 bases, and 4 bases had no gene match. From germline, CDR1 is SGDLS and CDR2 YYNGEE. The CDR3 is made up of 15 amino acids. CDR3 sequence (DNA): TGTGCCAGCAGCGTAGGACAGGGGGCGCGATATGGCTACACCTTC. Translated: CASSVGQGARYGYTF.

This clonotype has at least ten counts. V and J are TRBV27 and TRBJ2-1, with 9 bases aligning to TRBD2. CDR1 and CDR2 from the germline V gene are MNHEY and SMNVEV (reference sequence). Losses at the gene ends were 3 bases for V and 5 bases for J; bases not matched to a gene: 5. This CDR3 spans 15 amino acids. CDR3: CASSFVAGGNNEQFF. The DNA of the CDR3 is TGTGCCAGCAGTTTCGTCGCGGGGGGGAACAATGAGCAGTTCTTC.

This clonotype was seen only a few times. The chain carries TRBV20-1 and TRBJ2-5; 7 bases line up with TRBD2. The CDR3 is 16 residues long. The V gene end was trimmed by 0 bases and the J gene end by 1 base; junction bases not matched to a gene: 8. Germline-derived CDR1 and CDR2 are DFQATT and SNEGSKA (reference sequence). CDR3 residues: CSARDNRGRSQETQYF. In DNA form, the CDR3 reads TGCAGTGCTAGAGATAACCGCGGGAGAAGCCAAGAGACCCAGTACTTC.

This clonotype was counted many times. The V call is TRBV19, the J call TRBJ2-6, with a possible D match to TRBD2 (5 bases). Per the germline V gene, CDR1 is LNHDA and CDR2 is SQIVND (reference sequence). This CDR3 comprises 17 residues. Between the trimmed V and J ends, which lost 7 bases and 0 bases, there was a span of 16 bases. The CDR3 loop reads CASTAGLMNSGANVLTF. The DNA for the CDR3 is TGTGCCAGTACCGCGGGTCTTATGAACTCTGGGGCCAACGTCCTGACTTTC.

This clonotype was seen ten or more times. V and J are TRBV18 and TRBJ1-1; TRBD1 matches at 7 bases. The CDR3 spans 16 residues. The germline CDR1 and CDR2 sequences are KGHSH and LQKENI. Trimming removed 1 base from V and 0 bases from J; junction bases left unmatched: 5. CDR3 region: CASSPLDRALNTEAFF. CDR3 nucleotide sequence: TGTGCCAGCTCACCACTAGACAGGGCCTTGAACACTGAAGCTTTCTTT.

This clonotype occurred many times. The chain employs TRBV7-2 and TRBJ1-6, with 7 bases lining up with TRBD1. The CDR3 extends over 16 amino acids. Germline V gene data show CDR1 as SGHTA and CDR2 as FQGNSA. The J segment lost 7 bases and the V segment lost 5 bases, leaving 11 bases of the junction unmatched. CDR3 sequence (DNA): TGTGCCAGCAGCCCCAATAACAGGGGAGAGAATTCACCCCTCCACTTT. The encoded protein is CASSPNNRGENSPLHF.

This clonotype was observed many times. The chain couples TRBV12-3 or TRBV12-4 to TRBJ1-6; D not certain. This CDR3 spans 14 amino acids. Trimming left V 6 bases short and J 1 base short, with 7 bases between. The CDR3 DNA sequence: TGTGCCAGCAGCAAAGAGTCCTATAATTCACCCCTCCACTTT. It encodes CASSKESYNSPLHF.

In this sample, this clonotype turned up a few times. The V gene is TRBV4-3, the J gene TRBJ2-3, with D hard to call. CDR3 size: 13 residues. V was clipped by 0 bases and J by 7 bases, with 8 bases between them. Germline V gene lookup returns CDR1 LGHNA and CDR2 YSLEER. CDR3 bases: TGCGCCAGCAGCCAAGATAAGGCAAATACGCAGTATTTT. Amino acid sequence: CASSQDKANTQYF.

The table lists this clonotype with many counts. The genes are TRBV12-3 or TRBV12-4 and TRBJ1-2; D uncertain. CDR3 length: 16 residues. The V end lost 3 bases, the J end lost 6 bases, and 20 bases lay between the germline ends. CDR3 in DNA: TGTGCCAGCAGTTTTCAGGTCGTACAGTCGGGTGATGGCTACACCTTC. It codes for CASSFQVVQSGDGYTF.